One sample yielded the 26 T cell receptor beta chains listed below, sequenced in a study of CD8+CD57+ T cells in acquired aplastic anemia. For sequencing, patients were chosen who had shown expansion of CD8+CD57+ cells by flow cytometry. Genomic DNA, the template, was used for profiling of the TCR beta VDJ and CDR3. TCRdb re-called the reads with MiXCR, one entry per CDR3 protein. The table shows more than 150,000 distinct CDR3 sequences, with approximately 48% occurring only once. Sequenced input: sorted CD4+, CD8+, or CD8+CD57+ T cells (not recorded which) from PBMCs. The receptors here all came from a human donor with aplastic anemia.

This rearrangement joins TRBV20-1 to TRBJ1-6; possible D gene TRBD1, 5 bases. The CDR3 sequence is 13 residues long. Deletions cut 8 bases from V and 7 bases from J, with 15 bases between. CDR1 and CDR2 from the germline V gene are DFQATT and SNEGSKA (reference sequence). Written as DNA, the CDR3 is TGCAGTCTAAGACAGACGGAGAATTCACCCCTCCACTTT. This gives the protein CSLRQTENSPLHF.

The chain links TRBV27 to TRBJ2-7, with D tentatively TRBD1 (6 bases). Trimming removed 5 bases at V and 1 base at J, with 12 bases between. The CDR3 consists of 14 residues. Germline V gene sequence: CDR1 MNHEY, CDR2 SMNVEV (reference sequence). CDR3 region: CASSEQGWSYEQYF. CDR3 in DNA: TGTGCCAGCAGTGAACAGGGATGGTCCTACGAGCAGTACTTC.

This clonotype was observed a few times. A junction boundary mismatches the germline segment, possibly from a read error. The rearrangement joins TRBV2 to TRBJ1-6; 8 bases are a match to TRBD1. Germline V gene data show CDR1 as SNHLY and CDR2 as FYNNEI. There are 15 residues in the CDR3. The CDR3 region is CAISGDRNNNSPLHF. Written as DNA, the CDR3 is TGTGCCATCAGTGGGGACAGGAATAACAATTCACCCCTCCACTTT.

In its sample, this clonotype was seen a few times. The rearrangement links TRBV28 to TRBJ2-1; D gene ambiguous. CDR1 is MDHEN and CDR2 is SYDVKM in the germline V gene. V gave up 4 bases and J gave up 0 bases, with 10 bases separating them. The CDR3 extends over 15 amino acids. CDR3 residues: CASSSTQSSYNEQFF. For the CDR3, the DNA is TGTGCCAGCAGTTCCACCCAGAGCTCCTACAATGAGCAGTTCTTC.

Ten or more counts support this clonotype. The chain uses TRBV6-5 and TRBJ1-1; D gene ambiguous. Trimming removed 2 bases from V and 0 bases from J, with 10 bases in between. This CDR3 is built from 15 residues. Germline values: CDR1 MNHEY, CDR2 SVGAGI. CDR3 sequence (DNA): TGTGCCAGCAGTTACAGGGAACGGTTGAACACTGAAGCTTTCTTT. It codes for CASSYRERLNTEAFF.

This clonotype showed up many times. V is TRBV5-1 and J is TRBJ2-6; D may be TRBD1 (6 bases). CDR3 length: 16 residues. Germline V gives CDR1 SGHRS, CDR2 YFSETQ. The V gene lost 2 bases and the J gene lost 2 bases, with 11 bases spanning the gap. The CDR3 loop is CASSLGGVAGANVLTF. The CDR3 bases are TGCGCCAGCAGCTTAGGGGGAGTGGCTGGGGCCAACGTCCTGACTTTC.

This clonotype was detected many times. The chain uses TRBV5-1 and TRBJ2-7, with 8 bases fitting TRBD2. The germline gives CDR1 SGHRS, CDR2 YFSETQ. Germline trimming cut 4 bases from V and 5 bases from J; bases unmatched to any gene: 11. The CDR3 spans 15 residues. The CDR3 DNA reads TGCGCCAGCAGCACCCAGGCGGGGGGCCACAACGAGCAGTACTTC. Amino acid sequence: CASSTQAGGHNEQYF.

Many counts were recorded for this clonotype. The rearrangement links TRBV10-3 to TRBJ1-3; D ambiguous. Trimming shortened V by 0 bases and J by 4 bases, and 4 bases separated the two germline ends. This CDR3 has 13 amino acids. Germline lookup yields CDR1 ENHRY and CDR2 SYGVKD. The CDR3 DNA sequence: TGTGCCATCAGTGAGTCCCCGGGAAACACCATATATTTT. Amino acids: CAISESPGNTIYF.

The chain recombines TRBV11-2 with TRBJ2-3, with D possibly matching TRBD1 (6 bases). The germline gives CDR1 SGHAT, CDR2 FQNNGV. The CDR3 runs to 15 residues. Trimming removed 5 bases from V and 2 bases from J, with 14 bases in between. The CDR3: CASSHPRGHTDTQYF. In DNA form, the CDR3 reads TGTGCCAGCAGCCACCCAAGGGGACACACAGATACGCAGTATTTT. Complete variable domain (other parts from reference TRBV11-2 and TRBJ2-3): EAGVAQSPRYKIIEKRQSVAFWCNPISGHATLYWYQQILGQGPKLLIQFQNNGVVDDSQLPKDRFSAERLKGVDSTLKIQPAKLEDSAVYLCASSHPRGHTDTQYFGPGTRLTVL.

V and J are TRBV19 and TRBJ2-3; 11 bases fit TRBD2. This CDR3 comprises 16 residues. V lost 3 bases to trimming and J lost 2 bases; unmatched junction nucleotides: 4. Germline V gene sequence: CDR1 LNHDA, CDR2 SQIVND (reference sequence). CDR3 region: CASSIPSGGTTDTQYF. CDR3 DNA sequence: TGTGCCAGTAGTATTCCTAGCGGGGGGACCACAGATACGCAGTATTTT.

The gene calls are TRBV7-9 and TRBJ1-1, with 7 bases identical to TRBD1. CDR1 is SEHNR, CDR2 FQNEAQ, per germline (reference sequence). The V segment lost 11 bases and the J segment 6 bases; nucleotides outside the gene matches: 9. The CDR3 totals 12 residues. This CDR3 reads CAWTRTGAEAFF. For the CDR3, the DNA is TGTGCCTGGACCAGAACAGGGGCTGAAGCTTTCTTT.

This clonotype was found many times. V usage is TRBV11-2 and J usage is TRBJ1-1, with TRBD1 matching over 10 bases. Per the germline V gene, CDR1 is SGHAT and CDR2 is FQNNGV. V gave up 5 bases and J gave up 10 bases; unmatched junction bases: 10. The CDR3 sequence is 14 residues long. The CDR3, as DNA: TGTGCCAGCAGCATCGGACAGGGGGGAATCGGAGCTTTCTTT. It yields the protein CASSIGQGGIGAFF.

Details on this clonotype: At one boundary the junction diverges from the germline segment, which might be a read error. This sequence joins TRBV11-2 and TRBJ2-4; 10 positions match TRBD1. Germline V lookup: CDR1 SGHAT, CDR2 FQNNGV. The CDR3 has 16 amino acids. Here the CDR3 DNA reads TGTGCCAGCAGCCTCGGACAGGGGGTAGCCAAAAACATTCAGTGCTTC. It encodes CASSLGQGVAKNIQCF.

V gene TRBV6-1 combines with J gene TRBJ1-2; possible D gene TRBD1, 6 bases. CDR1 MNHNS and CDR2 SASEGT come from the germline V gene. The CDR3 runs 18 residues. V gave up 4 bases and J gave up 8 bases, with 29 bases separating them. The CDR3 DNA sequence: TGTGCCAGCAGTGCCAATGCCGGGACCGCCGTCACTCAGGGGGGCTACACCTTC. Protein sequence: CASSANAGTAVTQGGYTF.

This clonotype was seen at least ten times. The chain is built from TRBV12-5 and TRBJ1-1; D is unclear. This CDR3 is 14 amino acids long. The germline V gene has CDR1 LGHNT and CDR2 FRNRAP. V was clipped by 1 base and J by 1 base, with 7 bases between them. The DNA of the CDR3 is TGTGCTAGTGGTTTGGGCCTTACGAACACTGAAGCTTTCTTT. It specifies CASGLGLTNTEAFF.

This rearrangement joins TRBV27 to TRBJ2-2; 7 bases are a match to TRBD1. V lost 6 bases to trimming and J lost 5 bases; unmatched junction nucleotides: 6. CDR3 length: 14 residues. Germline loops: CDR1 MNHEY, CDR2 SMNVEV (reference sequence). The CDR3 DNA reads as TGTGCCAGCAGGGGACAGACACGGACCGGGGAGCTGTTTTTT. Its translation: CASRGQTRTGELFF.

This clonotype was counted between two and nine times. The chain carries TRBV27 and TRBJ1-5; the D is unclear. Deletions cut 5 bases from V and 4 bases from J, with 12 bases between. The V gene's germline CDR1 is MNHEY and CDR2 SMNVEV (reference sequence). CDR3 length: 14 residues. CDR3 DNA sequence: TGTGCCAGCAGTGTCTCCGGGATGAATCAGCCCCAGCATTTT. This translates into CASSVSGMNQPQHF.

This clonotype occurred many times. The CDR3 coding sequence is TGCGCCAGCAGCTTGGATGGGTTAACTGGCTACACCTTC. This encodes CASSLDGLTGYTF. The chain couples TRBV5-1 to TRBJ1-2; D unclear. The CDR3 covers 13 residues. Germline lookup yields CDR1 SGHRS and CDR2 YFSETQ. V dropped 0 bases and J dropped 7 bases, with 10 bases sitting between them.

This clonotype was counted between two and nine times. This may be a read error: a much more frequent sequence differs by one nucleotide. The chain couples TRBV2 to TRBJ1-4, with D possibly being TRBD1 (5 bases). Germline loops: CDR1 SNHLY, CDR2 FYNNEI. V was trimmed by 7 bases and J by 12 bases, leaving 18 bases between them. The CDR3 sequence is 13 residues long. The CDR3 is CASTGQTTEELFF. The CDR3 DNA is TGTGCCAGCACCGGACAAACAACCGAAGAACTGTTTTTT. The full variable domain, with the rest looked up from reference TRBV2 and TRBJ1-4, is EPEVTQTPSHQVTQMGQEVILRCVPISNHLYFYWYRQILGQKVEFLVSFYNNEISEKSEIFDDQFSVERPDGSNFTLKIRSTKLEDSAMYFCASTGQTTEELFFGSGTQLSVL.

This clonotype was picked up a small number of times. V usage is TRBV10-2 and J usage is TRBJ1-6; D unclear. V was shortened by 6 bases and J by 7 bases, with 13 bases between the two germline ends. Looked up from germline, CDR1 is WSHSY and CDR2 is SAAADI. The CDR3 is 14 amino acids. The CDR3 loop is CASRPPDPNSPLHF. The CDR3 DNA is TGCGCCAGCAGACCCCCGGACCCAAATTCACCCCTCCACTTT.

This clonotype has more than one count but fewer than ten. CDR3 DNA: TGCGCCAGCTCACCTCAGGGGTTCAATCAGCCCCAGCATTTT. Protein sequence: CASSPQGFNQPQHF. The chain recombines TRBV10-2 with TRBJ1-5; D is perhaps TRBD1 (6 bases). Germline-derived CDR1 and CDR2 are WSHSY and SAAADI. Trimming took 8 bases from V and 3 from J, leaving 14 bases between them. CDR3 size: 14 residues.

This clonotype has at least ten counts. The rearrangement joins TRBV6-1 to TRBJ1-6; TRBD1 is a possible D gene (6 bases). From germline, CDR1 is MNHNS and CDR2 SASEGT. Trimming left V 6 bases short and J 7 bases short, with 19 bases between. The CDR3 covers 16 residues. The CDR3 nucleotides are TGTGCCAGCAGGGAACCATCGGGGCAGGGGAATTCACCCCTCCACTTT. It codes for CASREPSGQGNSPLHF.

This chain uses TRBV29-1 with TRBJ2-2; a possible D gene is TRBD1 (5 bases). The CDR3 contains 13 residues. CDR1 SQVTM and CDR2 ANQGSEA come from the germline V gene. The V end lost 5 bases, the J end lost 5 bases, and 12 bases lay between the germline ends. This CDR3 reads CSVKGVLTGELFF. In DNA form, the CDR3 reads TGCAGCGTTAAAGGGGTTTTAACCGGGGAGCTGTTTTTT.

This chain connects TRBV11-2 to TRBJ1-6; 7 bases line up with TRBD1. The ends lost 1 base at V and 0 bases at J; junction bases unmatched: 12. Germline V lookup: CDR1 SGHAT, CDR2 FQNNGV. This CDR3 region has 20 residues. In DNA, the CDR3 is TGTGCCAGCAGCTTAGGTCCGGGCAGGGGGTCCGGCTCCTATAATTCACCCCTCCACTTT. It codes for CASSLGPGRGSGSYNSPLHF.

As concerns this clonotype: A read error may be the cause here, since a much bigger clone is one base away. The conserved phenylalanine or tryptophan normally closing the CDR3 is absent here, so this likely arose from a read error. This chain joins TRBV9 and TRBJ2-2, with D tentatively TRBD2 (6 bases). CDR1 SGDLS and CDR2 YYNGEE come from the germline V gene. Trimming stripped 0 bases from V and 5 bases from J, with 11 bases between. The length of the CDR3 is 15 residues. In DNA form, the CDR3 reads TGTGCCAGCAGCGTAGGGCAGGGAGGTACCGGGGAGCTGTTTTCT. It translates to CASSVGQGGTGELFS.

This clonotype was detected once. This sequence may be a read error, since a much larger clone differs from it by one base. V and J are TRBV5-4 and TRBJ2-7; 7 nucleotides agree with TRBD1. The germline CDR1 and CDR2 sequences are SGHNT and YYREEE (reference sequence). This CDR3 has 15 amino acids. V was pared by 3 bases and J by 6 bases, with 12 bases of the junction left unmatched. In DNA, the CDR3 is TGTGCCAGCAGCTCCAAAACAGGGGTTCTTGGCGAGCAGTACTTC. Amino acids: CASSSKTGVLGEQYF.